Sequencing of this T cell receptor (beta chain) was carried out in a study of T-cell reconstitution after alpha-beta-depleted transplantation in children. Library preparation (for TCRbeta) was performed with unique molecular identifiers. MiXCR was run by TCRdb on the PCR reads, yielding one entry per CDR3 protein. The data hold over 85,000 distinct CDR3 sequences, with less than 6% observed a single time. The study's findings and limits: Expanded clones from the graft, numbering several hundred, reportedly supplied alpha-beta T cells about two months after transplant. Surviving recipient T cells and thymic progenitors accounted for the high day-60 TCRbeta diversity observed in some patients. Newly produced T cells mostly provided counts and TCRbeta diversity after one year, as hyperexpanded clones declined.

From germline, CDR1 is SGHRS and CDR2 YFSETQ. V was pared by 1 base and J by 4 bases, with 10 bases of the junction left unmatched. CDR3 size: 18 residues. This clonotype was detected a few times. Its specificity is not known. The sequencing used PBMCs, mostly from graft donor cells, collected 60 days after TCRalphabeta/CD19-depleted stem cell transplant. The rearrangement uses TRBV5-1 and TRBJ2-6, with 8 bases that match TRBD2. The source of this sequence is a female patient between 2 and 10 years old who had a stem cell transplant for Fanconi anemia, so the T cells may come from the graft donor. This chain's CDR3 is CASSLNPGGGTGANVLTF. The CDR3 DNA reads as TGCGCCAGCAGCTTGAACCCGGGGGGGGGGACCGGGGCCAACGTCCTGACTTTC.